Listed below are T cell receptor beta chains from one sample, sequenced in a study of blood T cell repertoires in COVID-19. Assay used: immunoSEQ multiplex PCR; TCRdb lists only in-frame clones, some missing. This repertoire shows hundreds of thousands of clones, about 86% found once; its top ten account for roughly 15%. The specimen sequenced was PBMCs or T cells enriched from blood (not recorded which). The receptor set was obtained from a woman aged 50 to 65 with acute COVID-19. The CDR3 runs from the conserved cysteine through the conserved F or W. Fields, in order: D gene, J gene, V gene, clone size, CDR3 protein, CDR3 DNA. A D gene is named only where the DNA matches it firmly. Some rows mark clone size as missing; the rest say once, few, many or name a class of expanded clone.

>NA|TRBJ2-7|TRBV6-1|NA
CASSEPGTLTYEQYF
TGTGCCAGCAGTGAACCCGGGACACTAACCTACGAGCAGTACTTC
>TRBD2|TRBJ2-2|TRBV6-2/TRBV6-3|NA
CASSLLAGGTGELFF
TGTGCCAGCAGTTTACTAGCGGGAGGGACCGGGGAGCTGTTTTTT
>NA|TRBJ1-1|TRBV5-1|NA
CASSLVGGRSTEAFF
TGCGCCAGCAGCTTGGTAGGGGGTAGATCCACTGAAGCTTTCTTT
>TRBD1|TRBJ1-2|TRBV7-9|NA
CASSLGTGVNYGYTF
TGTGCCAGCAGCCTAGGGACAGGGGTTAACTATGGCTACACCTTC
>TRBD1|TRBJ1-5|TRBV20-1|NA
CSASKGQGKNQPQHF
TGCAGTGCTAGTAAGGGACAGGGAAAGAATCAGCCCCAGCATTTT
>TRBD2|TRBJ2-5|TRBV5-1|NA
CASSPSGRKETQYF
TGCGCCAGCAGCCCTAGCGGGAGGAAAGAGACCCAGTACTTC
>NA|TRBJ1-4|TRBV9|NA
CASSVRGLEDEKLFF
TGTGCCAGCAGCGTGCGGGGGTTGGAGGATGAAAAACTGTTTTTT
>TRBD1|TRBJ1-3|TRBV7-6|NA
CASSEDRVGSLTIYF
TGTGCCAGCAGCGAGGACAGGGTAGGATCGCTCACCATATATTTT
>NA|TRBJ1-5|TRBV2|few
CASRPDTNQPQHF
TGTGCCAGCAGACCGGACACGAATCAGCCCCAGCATTTT
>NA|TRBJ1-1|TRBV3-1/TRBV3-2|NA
CASSWGQNTEAFF
TGTGCCAGCAGCTGGGGACAGAACACTGAAGCTTTCTTT
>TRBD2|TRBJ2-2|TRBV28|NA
CASSFSGGNTGELFF
TGTGCCAGCAGTTTTTCGGGAGGGAACACCGGGGAGCTGTTTTTT
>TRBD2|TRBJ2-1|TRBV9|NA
CASSVVAGVRNEQFF
TGTGCCAGCAGCGTAGTAGCGGGAGTTCGGAATGAGCAGTTCTTC
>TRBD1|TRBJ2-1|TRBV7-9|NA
CASRLGPRDRGSWEQFF
TGTGCCAGCAGGTTGGGGCCGCGGGACAGGGGTTCATGGGAGCAGTTCTTC
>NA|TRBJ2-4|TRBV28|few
CASSLPQGIQYF
TGTGCCAGCAGTTTACCACAGGGCATTCAGTACTTC
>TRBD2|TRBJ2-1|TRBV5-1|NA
CASSLPGLADYNEQFF
TGCGCCAGCAGCCTACCGGGACTAGCGGACTACAATGAGCAGTTCTTC
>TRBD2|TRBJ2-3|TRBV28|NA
CASRLAGSTDTQYF
TGTGCCAGCAGGCTAGCGGGGAGCACAGATACGCAGTATTTT
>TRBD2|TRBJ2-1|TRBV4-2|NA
CASSHYGLAGDEQFF
TGTGCCAGCAGCCACTACGGACTAGCGGGAGATGAGCAGTTCTTC
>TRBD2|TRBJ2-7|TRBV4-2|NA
CASSQGGTSVSYEQYF
TGTGCCAGCAGCCAAGGGGGGACTAGCGTCTCCTACGAGCAGTACTTC
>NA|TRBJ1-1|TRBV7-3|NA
CASSLRGRDTEAFF
TGTGCCAGCAGCTTAAGGGGCCGCGACACTGAAGCTTTCTTT
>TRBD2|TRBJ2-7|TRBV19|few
CASSIGTSGAYEQYF
TGTGCCAGTAGTATAGGAACTAGCGGAGCCTACGAGCAGTACTTC
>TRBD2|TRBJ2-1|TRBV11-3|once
CASSLGRTSGRFDNEQFF
TGTGCCAGCAGCTTAGGAAGGACTAGCGGGAGGTTCGACAATGAGCAGTTCTTC
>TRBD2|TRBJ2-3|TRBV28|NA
CASSGLAPSTDTQYF
TGTGCCAGCAGCGGACTAGCACCTAGCACAGATACGCAGTATTTT
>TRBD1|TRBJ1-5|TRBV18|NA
CASSPPQGKGQPQHF
TGTGCCAGCTCACCTCCACAGGGGAAAGGTCAGCCCCAGCATTTT